This is a list of T cell receptor beta chains from one sample in a study of PD-L1 blockade in urothelial cancer. Using immunoSEQ multiplex PCR, the repertoire was profiled, and TCRdb retains in-frame clones only, with some absent. This sample yields 35,000 to 40,000 clones, of which roughly 38% are seen a single time; 8% to 9% belongs to the top ten. Here the sequenced sample was tumor tissue, taken before atezolizumab (anti-PD-L1) treatment. The receptors come from a man in his sixties with urothelial cancer. CDR3s include the opening cysteine and the closing phenylalanine or tryptophan. The order of the fields is V gene, J gene, D gene, clone size, CDR3 DNA, CDR3 protein. D genes are given only for firm matches. Some rows mark clone size as missing; the rest say once, few, many or name a class of expanded clone.

V gene: TRBV28; J gene: TRBJ2-3; D gene: -; clone size: -; CDR3 DNA: TGTGCCAGCAGCACGCCCGGGGATACGCAGTATTTT; CDR3 protein: CASSTPGDTQYF
V gene: TRBV11-3; J gene: TRBJ1-4; D gene: TRBD1; clone size: many; CDR3 DNA: TGTGCCAGCAGCCCTGGAACAGGGGCTCGGATTGAAAAACTGTTTTTT; CDR3 protein: CASSPGTGARIEKLFF
V gene: TRBV15; J gene: TRBJ2-6; D gene: -; clone size: few; CDR3 DNA: TGTGCCACCAGCAGAGTGACGAACTCTGGGGCCAACGTCCTGACTTTC; CDR3 protein: CATSRVTNSGANVLTF
V gene: TRBV9; J gene: TRBJ1-1; D gene: -; clone size: -; CDR3 DNA: TGTGCCAGCAGTGAAGGCCAAAACACTGAAGCTTTCTTT; CDR3 protein: CASSEGQNTEAFF
V gene: TRBV11-3; J gene: TRBJ2-1; D gene: TRBD2; clone size: -; CDR3 DNA: TGTGCCAGCAGCTATACCGGGACTAGATCCAATGAGCAGTTCTTC; CDR3 protein: CASSYTGTRSNEQFF
V gene: TRBV6-8; J gene: TRBJ2-3; D gene: TRBD1; clone size: -; CDR3 DNA: TGTGCCACCAGTCGGGACAGGGGAGGGACAGATACGCAGTATTTT; CDR3 protein: CATSRDRGGTDTQYF
V gene: TRBV18; J gene: TRBJ1-1; D gene: -; clone size: few; CDR3 DNA: TGTGCCAGCTCGCCTGGGGGGAGCACTGAAGCTTTCTTT; CDR3 protein: CASSPGGSTEAFF
V gene: TRBV11-3; J gene: TRBJ2-3; D gene: -; clone size: many; CDR3 DNA: TGTGCCAGCAGCTTAGGGGGCTTGGGAGGTGGAGATACGCAGTATTTT; CDR3 protein: CASSLGGLGGGDTQYF
V gene: TRBV6-8; J gene: TRBJ1-4; D gene: TRBD1; clone size: -; CDR3 DNA: TGTGCCAGCAGACCCGGGACAGGGTATAATGAAAAACTGTTTTTT; CDR3 protein: CASRPGTGYNEKLFF
V gene: TRBV19; J gene: TRBJ2-1; D gene: TRBD2; clone size: -; CDR3 DNA: TGTGCCAGTAGGGCCGGGACTAGCAGGTTCGATGAGCAGTTCTTC; CDR3 protein: CASRAGTSRFDEQFF
V gene: TRBV11-3; J gene: TRBJ2-3; D gene: -; clone size: few; CDR3 DNA: TGTGCCAGCAGCCCGAGTCGTTGGCTAGCAGACGAAAGCACAGATACGCAGTATTTT; CDR3 protein: CASSPSRWLADESTDTQYF
V gene: TRBV15; J gene: TRBJ2-5; D gene: -; clone size: -; CDR3 DNA: TGTGCCACCAGCAGAGATCGTGGGTACCAAGAGACCCAGTACTTC; CDR3 protein: CATSRDRGYQETQYF
V gene: TRBV19; J gene: TRBJ2-5; D gene: -; clone size: few; CDR3 DNA: TGTGCCAGTAAAGACAGACGGTCTGACCAGTACTTC; CDR3 protein: CASKDRRSDQYF
V gene: TRBV30; J gene: TRBJ2-3; D gene: TRBD1; clone size: few; CDR3 DNA: TGTGCCTGGAGTGCTACAGGGGCACCAGATACGCAGTATTTT; CDR3 protein: CAWSATGAPDTQYF
V gene: TRBV29-1; J gene: TRBJ2-7; D gene: -; clone size: few; CDR3 DNA: TGCAGCGTTGGACCCACTGCCCACTCCTACGAGCAGTACTTC; CDR3 protein: CSVGPTAHSYEQYF
V gene: TRBV10-3; J gene: TRBJ2-3; D gene: -; clone size: few; CDR3 DNA: TGTGCCATCAGCCGGTCCAGGGATACGCAGTATTTT; CDR3 protein: CAISRSRDTQYF
V gene: TRBV28; J gene: TRBJ1-1; D gene: TRBD1; clone size: -; CDR3 DNA: TGTGCCAGCAGTGCTAGGGGGCGGAGTAAGGACACTGAAGCTTTCTTT; CDR3 protein: CASSARGRSKDTEAFF
V gene: TRBV23-1; J gene: TRBJ2-7; D gene: -; clone size: many; CDR3 DNA: TGCGCCAGCAGCCAAGATAGGGGCGGAAGAGCCTACGAGCAGTACTTC; CDR3 protein: CASSQDRGGRAYEQYF
V gene: TRBV5-8; J gene: TRBJ1-1; D gene: TRBD1; clone size: many; CDR3 DNA: TGTGCCAGCAGCCGGGACAGGGGCACTGAAGCTTTCTTT; CDR3 protein: CASSRDRGTEAFF
V gene: TRBV23-1; J gene: TRBJ2-5; D gene: -; clone size: -; CDR3 DNA: TGCGCCAGCAGTCACCCCCGGCGCCAAGAGACCCAGTACTTC; CDR3 protein: CASSHPRRQETQYF
V gene: TRBV10-2; J gene: TRBJ1-4; D gene: -; clone size: few; CDR3 DNA: TGCGCCAGCTCCCCTGGGGGGGGGCGCACTGAAAAACTGTTTTTT; CDR3 protein: CASSPGGGRTEKLFF
V gene: TRBV11-3; J gene: TRBJ2-2; D gene: TRBD1; clone size: few; CDR3 DNA: TGTGCCAGCAGCAGAGGACAGGGGGCGAACACCGGGGAGCTGTTTTTT; CDR3 protein: CASSRGQGANTGELFF
V gene: TRBV29-1; J gene: TRBJ1-2; D gene: TRBD1; clone size: few; CDR3 DNA: TGCAGCGTTGACCGGACAGGTTATGGCTACACCTTC; CDR3 protein: CSVDRTGYGYTF
V gene: TRBV11-3; J gene: TRBJ1-1; D gene: TRBD1; clone size: many; CDR3 DNA: TGTGCCAGCAGCTCGTCAGGGGGCGTGAACACTGAAGCTTTCTTT; CDR3 protein: CASSSSGGVNTEAFF
V gene: TRBV19; J gene: TRBJ1-1; D gene: -; clone size: -; CDR3 DNA: TGTGCCAGTAGTGCGGGGGGTAACACTGAAGCTTTCTTT; CDR3 protein: CASSAGGNTEAFF
V gene: TRBV5-1; J gene: TRBJ1-4; D gene: -; clone size: once; CDR3 DNA: TGCGCCAGCAGCTTAGTCTCAACTAATGAAAAACTGTTTTTT; CDR3 protein: CASSLVSTNEKLFF
V gene: TRBV10-3; J gene: TRBJ1-2; D gene: TRBD1; clone size: medium-sized; CDR3 DNA: TGTGCCATCAGTGAGTCGACAGGGAACTATGGCTACACCTTC; CDR3 protein: CAISESTGNYGYTF
V gene: TRBV2; J gene: TRBJ2-5; D gene: -; clone size: few; CDR3 DNA: TGTGCCAGCAGTGCCAGCGTAGTAGAGACCCAGTACTTC; CDR3 protein: CASSASVVETQYF
V gene: TRBV10-2; J gene: TRBJ1-3; D gene: -; clone size: once; CDR3 DNA: TGCGCCAGCAGAGCCGTATACGCTGGAAACACCATATATTTT; CDR3 protein: CASRAVYAGNTIYF
V gene: TRBV2; J gene: TRBJ1-4; D gene: -; clone size: -; CDR3 DNA: TGTGCCACCTCAGGACCGCTTAATGAAAAACTGTTTTTT; CDR3 protein: CATSGPLNEKLFF
V gene: TRBV6-8; J gene: TRBJ1-1; D gene: TRBD1; clone size: few; CDR3 DNA: TGTGCCAGCAGTTCCACGGACAGGGTGGCCACTGAAGCTTTCTTT; CDR3 protein: CASSSTDRVATEAFF
V gene: TRBV30; J gene: TRBJ2-3; D gene: -; clone size: few; CDR3 DNA: TGTGCCTGGAGTCAGGGTGGTACAGATACGCAGTATTTT; CDR3 protein: CAWSQGGTDTQYF
V gene: TRBV12-5; J gene: TRBJ1-1; D gene: -; clone size: once; CDR3 DNA: TGTGCTAGTGGTAGGGGGACCGCAATGGGGACTGAAGCTTTCTTT; CDR3 protein: CASGRGTAMGTEAFF
V gene: TRBV28; J gene: TRBJ2-7; D gene: -; clone size: -; CDR3 DNA: TGTGCCAGCAGTTTAGGCCGCTACGAGCAGTACTTC; CDR3 protein: CASSLGRYEQYF
V gene: TRBV11-3; J gene: TRBJ2-3; D gene: TRBD1; clone size: few; CDR3 DNA: TGTGCCAGCAGCAGAAGTGGGGGACAGGGAGATACGCAGTATTTT; CDR3 protein: CASSRSGGQGDTQYF
V gene: TRBV10-3; J gene: TRBJ2-5; D gene: TRBD2; clone size: -; CDR3 DNA: TGTGCCAGCAGGGAGGGGCCAAGGAGGGAGACCCAGTACTTC; CDR3 protein: CASREGPRRETQYF
V gene: TRBV19; J gene: TRBJ1-1; D gene: -; clone size: -; CDR3 DNA: TGTGCCAGTACTCGGGCAGGGGAGTCTGAAGCTTTCTTT; CDR3 protein: CASTRAGESEAFF
V gene: TRBV5-1; J gene: TRBJ1-3; D gene: -; clone size: few; CDR3 DNA: TGCGCCAGCAGCTCCGGTGAATCAGGGGCTGGAAACACCATATATTTT; CDR3 protein: CASSSGESGAGNTIYF
V gene: TRBV19; J gene: TRBJ2-5; D gene: -; clone size: -; CDR3 DNA: TGTGCCAGTAGCCAACAGGGTAGGGAGACCCAGTACTTC; CDR3 protein: CASSQQGRETQYF
V gene: TRBV6-8; J gene: TRBJ1-1; D gene: TRBD1; clone size: few; CDR3 DNA: TGTGCCAGCAGTAACAGGGGTGGTGGCACTGAAGCTTTCTTT; CDR3 protein: CASSNRGGGTEAFF
V gene: TRBV9; J gene: TRBJ1-2; D gene: -; clone size: few; CDR3 DNA: TGTGCCAGCAGGGAGGGCAGGGATGGCTACACCTTC; CDR3 protein: CASREGRDGYTF
V gene: TRBV19; J gene: TRBJ1-5; D gene: TRBD1; clone size: -; CDR3 DNA: TGTGCCAGTAGTAAAAAACCGACAGGGGGCGCGAGCCAGCCCCAGCATTTT; CDR3 protein: CASSKKPTGGASQPQHF
V gene: TRBV29-1; J gene: TRBJ1-1; D gene: -; clone size: -; CDR3 DNA: TGCAGCGTTGTCCTAGGACGGAACACTGAAGCTTTCTTT; CDR3 protein: CSVVLGRNTEAFF
V gene: TRBV28; J gene: TRBJ2-2; D gene: TRBD2; clone size: -; CDR3 DNA: TGTGCCAGCAGGGGTAGCGGGAGGGCCCTCATAGGGGAGCTGTTTTTT; CDR3 protein: CASRGSGRALIGELFF
V gene: TRBV9; J gene: TRBJ2-1; D gene: -; clone size: -; CDR3 DNA: TGTGCCAGCAGCCCCCGATCGATGGGGAAAAATGAGCAGTTCTTC; CDR3 protein: CASSPRSMGKNEQFF
V gene: TRBV11-3; J gene: TRBJ2-1; D gene: TRBD2; clone size: many; CDR3 DNA: TGTGCCAGCAGCTTGTACGGGACTAGCGTCGACAATGAGCAGTTCTTC; CDR3 protein: CASSLYGTSVDNEQFF
V gene: TRBV19; J gene: TRBJ1-3; D gene: -; clone size: few; CDR3 DNA: TGTGCCAGCAGTACGTTTGGAAACACCATATATTTT; CDR3 protein: CASSTFGNTIYF
V gene: TRBV11-3; J gene: TRBJ2-7; D gene: TRBD2; clone size: -; CDR3 DNA: TGTGCCAGCAGCGGCCGCGGAGGGTTGGGGAGGGACTACGAGCAGTACTTC; CDR3 protein: CASSGRGGLGRDYEQYF
V gene: TRBV14; J gene: TRBJ1-3; D gene: -; clone size: few; CDR3 DNA: TGTGCCAGCAGCCAACATGAAGGCCGCACCATATATTTT; CDR3 protein: CASSQHEGRTIYF
V gene: TRBV18; J gene: TRBJ2-7; D gene: -; clone size: -; CDR3 DNA: TGTGCCAGCTCACCCGGGACGGTCTACGAGCAGTACTTC; CDR3 protein: CASSPGTVYEQYF
V gene: TRBV6-8; J gene: TRBJ2-1; D gene: TRBD1; clone size: -; CDR3 DNA: TGTGCCAGCAGTAGGACAGGGGGATCCTACAATGAGCAGTTCTTC; CDR3 protein: CASSRTGGSYNEQFF
V gene: TRBV10-1; J gene: TRBJ2-3; D gene: TRBD1; clone size: -; CDR3 DNA: TGCGCCAGCAGTTCTGGACAGGGGGCGTTGGGTACGCAGTATTTT; CDR3 protein: CASSSGQGALGTQYF
V gene: TRBV6-8; J gene: TRBJ1-5; D gene: TRBD1; clone size: -; CDR3 DNA: TGTGCCAGCAGTTTCGCAGGGGGAACTAATCAGCCCCAGCATTTT; CDR3 protein: CASSFAGGTNQPQHF
V gene: TRBV18; J gene: TRBJ1-2; D gene: -; clone size: -; CDR3 DNA: TGTGCCAGCTCACCACCGGGCGGTCAGAACTATGGCTACACCTTC; CDR3 protein: CASSPPGGQNYGYTF
V gene: TRBV6-8; J gene: TRBJ1-2; D gene: TRBD1; clone size: few; CDR3 DNA: TGTGCCAGCAGCCTGGGGGGACAGGCAAACTATGGCTACACCTTC; CDR3 protein: CASSLGGQANYGYTF
V gene: TRBV18; J gene: TRBJ1-1; D gene: -; clone size: -; CDR3 DNA: TGTGCCAGCTCACCAGGGCCCCTACTGAACACTGAAGCTTTCTTT; CDR3 protein: CASSPGPLLNTEAFF
V gene: TRBV6-7; J gene: TRBJ1-1; D gene: -; clone size: few; CDR3 DNA: TGTGCCAGCAGTGAAAGGCAGCCTTCGAACACTGAAGCTTTCTTT; CDR3 protein: CASSERQPSNTEAFF
V gene: TRBV19; J gene: TRBJ1-4; D gene: -; clone size: -; CDR3 DNA: TGTGCCAGTAGTATAGTGGTCAATGAAAAACTGTTTTTT; CDR3 protein: CASSIVVNEKLFF
V gene: TRBV28; J gene: TRBJ2-7; D gene: TRBD1; clone size: -; CDR3 DNA: TGTGCCAGCACCCCGGGACAGTATAACGAGCAGTACTTC; CDR3 protein: CASTPGQYNEQYF